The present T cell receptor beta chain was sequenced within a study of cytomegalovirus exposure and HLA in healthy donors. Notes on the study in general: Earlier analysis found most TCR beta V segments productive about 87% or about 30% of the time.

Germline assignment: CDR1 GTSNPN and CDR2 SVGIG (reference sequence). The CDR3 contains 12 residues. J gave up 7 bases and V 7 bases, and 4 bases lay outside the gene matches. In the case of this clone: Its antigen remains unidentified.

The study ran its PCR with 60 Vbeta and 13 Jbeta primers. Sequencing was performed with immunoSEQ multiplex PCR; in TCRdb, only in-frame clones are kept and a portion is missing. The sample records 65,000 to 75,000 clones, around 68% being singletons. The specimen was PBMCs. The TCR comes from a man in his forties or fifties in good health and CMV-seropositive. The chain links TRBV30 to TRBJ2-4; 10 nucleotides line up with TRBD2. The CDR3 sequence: CASSGRKNIQYF. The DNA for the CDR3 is TGTGCCTCTAGCGGGAGAAAGAACATTCAGTACTTC.